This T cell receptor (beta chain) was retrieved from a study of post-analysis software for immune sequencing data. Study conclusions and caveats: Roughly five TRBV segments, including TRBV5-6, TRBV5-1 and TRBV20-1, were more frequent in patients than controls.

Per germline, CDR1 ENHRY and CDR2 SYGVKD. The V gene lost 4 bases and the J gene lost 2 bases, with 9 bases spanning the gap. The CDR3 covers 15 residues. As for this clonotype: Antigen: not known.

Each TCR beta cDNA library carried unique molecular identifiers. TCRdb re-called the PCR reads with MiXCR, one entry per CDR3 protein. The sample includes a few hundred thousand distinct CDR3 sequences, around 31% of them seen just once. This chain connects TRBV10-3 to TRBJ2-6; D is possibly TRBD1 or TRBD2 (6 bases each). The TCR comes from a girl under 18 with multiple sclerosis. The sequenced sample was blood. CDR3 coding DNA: TGTGCCATCAGTGGAAGGGGGGCTGGGGCCAACGTCCTGACTTTC. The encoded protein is CAISGRGAGANVLTF.